The next 7 T cell receptor beta chains were all read from a single sample in a study of T cell repertoires in cytomegalovirus infection. One entry per CDR3 protein, called by TCRdb with MiXCR from the reads. The sample has some 200,000 distinct CDR3 sequences, 9.5% seen once. The sample comprised PBMCs. The receptors derive from a human donor in good health (CMV status not recorded). Some clones in this sample may be carry-over from other donors' samples.

This clonotype was seen many times. The chain has TRBV7-8 and TRBJ1-3; a weak D match, TRBD1 (5 bases). The CDR3 loop spans 19 amino acids. Germline CDR1 SGHVS, CDR2 FQNEAQ. V dropped 0 bases and J dropped 1 base, with 19 bases sitting between them. The CDR3 sequence is CASSLAEGLRGASGNTIYF. In nucleotides, the CDR3 is TGTGCCAGCAGCTTAGCAGAGGGTCTTAGAGGGGCATCTGGAAACACCATATATTTT.

This clonotype was found a few times. The chain couples TRBV25-1 to TRBJ1-1, with TRBD1 identical over 7 bases. The CDR3 totals 13 residues. Germline V lookup: CDR1 MGHDK, CDR2 SYGVNS. V trimming: 6 bases; J trimming: 5 bases; junction bases outside the gene matches: 6. The CDR3: CASRDRDGTEAFF. The DNA for the CDR3 is TGTGCCAGCAGAGACAGGGATGGAACTGAAGCTTTCTTT.

This clonotype has just a few counts. The chain couples TRBV5-8 to TRBJ2-6, with D possibly being TRBD2 (7 bases). The germline CDR1 and CDR2 sequences are SGHTS and YDEGEE. This CDR3 comprises 19 residues. Deletions cut 5 bases from V and 0 bases from J, with 21 bases between. The CDR3 spells CASSRMGGRPYSGANVLTF. CDR3 DNA: TGTGCCAGCAGTCGGATGGGGGGGCGTCCGTACTCTGGGGCCAACGTCCTGACTTTC.

This clonotype has only a few counts. The CDR3 DNA reads as TGTGCCAGCAGTTCCCCGGGCGGGAACACTGAAGCTTTCTTT. This sequence encodes CASSSPGGNTEAFF. This chain joins TRBV27 and TRBJ1-1; no clear D. The germline V gene has CDR1 MNHEY and CDR2 SMNVEV (reference sequence). This CDR3 comprises 14 residues. V gave up 4 bases and J gave up 1 base, with 10 bases separating them.

The chain recombines TRBV19 with TRBJ2-4; D ambiguous. The CDR3 spans 12 residues. Germline lookup yields CDR1 LNHDA and CDR2 SQIVND (reference sequence). V was shortened by 5 bases and J by 4 bases, with 6 bases between the two germline ends. CDR3 sequence reads: CASSRAKNIQYF. DNA of the CDR3: TGTGCCAGTAGTCGAGCGAAAAACATTCAGTACTTC.

This clonotype has a count of ten or more. The gene calls are TRBV7-9 and TRBJ1-2; D unclear. Trimming stripped 5 bases from V and 0 bases from J, with 13 bases between. Germline V gene sequence: CDR1 SEHNR, CDR2 FQNEAQ (reference sequence). The CDR3 spans 15 residues. In DNA, the CDR3 is TGTGCCAGCAGCCCGGACGGCCCAGCTAACTATGGCTACACCTTC. Protein: CASSPDGPANYGYTF.

The chain uses TRBV18 and TRBJ2-3; a possible D gene is TRBD1 (5 bases). The V end was cut by 5 bases, the J end by 3 bases, with 12 bases between. Germline V gene lookup returns CDR1 KGHSH and CDR2 LQKENI. The CDR3 runs 14 residues. CDR3 DNA sequence: TGTGCCAGCTCAGTAGGGGCACGGACAGATACGCAGTATTTT. The encoded protein is CASSVGARTDTQYF.